Given below is one TCR beta chain in context. The data belong to a study of blood T cell repertoires in COVID-19. J gave up 7 bases and V 5 bases, and 11 bases lay outside the gene matches. CDR3 length: 15 residues. Germline V gene data show CDR1 as SGHTA and CDR2 as FQGNSA. The method was immunoSEQ multiplex PCR; TCRdb's version includes in-frame clones alone and lacks a portion of them. The data show approximately 220,000 clones, about 80% seen once. This TCR was sampled from a woman in her forties or fifties who had been exposed to COVID-19. This sequence joins TRBV7-2 and TRBJ2-1; TRBD2 agrees at 7 bases. Sequencing was performed on PBMCs or T cells enriched from blood (not recorded which). The CDR3 DNA sequence: TGTGCCAGCAGCCCCCAGCGGGGAGGGGCGAATGAGCAGTTCTTC. Its translation: CASSPQRGGANEQFF.